The 14 T cell receptor beta chains listed next were all sequenced from one sample in a study of post-analysis software for immune sequencing data. The antigens of these receptors remain unknown. TCR beta cDNA libraries included unique molecular identifiers. In TCRdb, the PCR reads were re-called with MiXCR into one record per CDR3 protein. Here the sample spans 750,000 to 950,000 distinct CDR3 sequences, around 42% being singletons. Findings and caveats of the study: Higher frequency in patients than in controls was seen for about five TRBV segments, with TRBV5-6, TRBV5-1 and TRBV20-1 among them.

Material: blood. Receptor source: a girl aged 5-17 years with multiple sclerosis.

The chain combines TRBV20-1 with TRBJ2-5; 10 nucleotides match TRBD2. TRBJ2-7 explains the end of the DNA better; the J call may be wrong. This CDR3 comprises 15 residues. Per germline, CDR1 DFQATT and CDR2 SNEGSKA (reference sequence). The DNA for the CDR3 is TGCAGTGCTAGTTTTGGGACTAGCGAAGGTGACGAGCAGTACTTC. Amino acids: CSASFGTSEGDEQYF.

The rearrangement uses TRBV7-6 and TRBJ2-5; the D gene is possibly TRBD2 (6 bases). The CDR3 contains 15 residues. V shed 2 bases and J shed 4 bases, with 14 bases lying between them. CDR1 and CDR2 (germline): SGHVS, FNYEAQ. The CDR3 DNA reads as TGTGCCAGCAGCTTACTCTGGCGGGACGGAGAGACCCAGTACTTC. It encodes CASSLLWRDGETQYF.

This clonotype has only a few counts. The J gene is TRBJ2-3, the V gene TRBV5-6; 8 nucleotides align to TRBD1. Trimming removed 5 bases from V and 4 bases from J; junction bases left unmatched: 9. The V gene's germline CDR1 is SGHDT and CDR2 YYEEEE. The CDR3 consists of 15 residues. The DNA of the CDR3 is TGTGCCAGCAGTCCCGGACAGGGAGGCCCAGATACGCAGTATTTT. The encoded protein is CASSPGQGGPDTQYF.

This chain joins TRBV9 and TRBJ2-1; 11 bases line up with TRBD2. Germline V lookup: CDR1 SGDLS, CDR2 YYNGEE. The length of the CDR3 is 16 residues. The ends lost 4 bases at V and 6 bases at J; junction bases unmatched: 9. In nucleotides, the CDR3 is TGTGCCAGCAGCCCCCGGGGTAGCGGGAGGGTCAATGAGCAGTTCTTC. Its protein product is CASSPRGSGRVNEQFF.

The chain links TRBV6-1 to TRBJ2-1; TRBD2 aligns across 7 bases. The CDR3 totals 17 residues. With V trimmed by 0 bases and J by 0 bases, 5 bases remained unmatched. Looked up from germline, CDR1 is MNHNS and CDR2 is SASEGT. Here the CDR3 DNA reads TGTGCCAGCAGTGAAGCGTCGTGGGAGGGCTCCTACAATGAGCAGTTCTTC. Translated: CASSEASWEGSYNEQFF.

The genes are TRBV29-1 and TRBJ2-1; 9 nucleotides match TRBD1. Germline V CDR1 and CDR2: SQVTM, ANQGSEA. This CDR3 spans 13 amino acids. V lost 7 bases to trimming and J lost 5 bases; unmatched junction nucleotides: 6. This CDR3 reads CSGGTGRDNEQFF. The DNA for the CDR3 is TGCAGCGGAGGGACAGGGAGGGACAATGAGCAGTTCTTC.

This clonotype was detected only once. This chain uses TRBV6-2 or TRBV6-3 with TRBJ2-1, with 8 bases matching TRBD2. The CDR3 loop spans 18 amino acids. V was clipped by 10 bases and J by 5 bases; unmatched bases: 22. Germline CDR1 MNHEY, CDR2 SVGEGT. CDR3 coding DNA: TGTGCCACCGAACGAGGGACGGGGAGATTACTAGCGGACAATGAGCAGTTCTTC. Residues: CATERGTGRLLADNEQFF.

The chain uses TRBV30 and TRBJ2-5; no reliable D call. V lost 6 bases to trimming and J lost 11 bases, with 22 bases between them. The CDR3 sequence is 13 residues long. Germline V lookup: CDR1 GTSNPN, CDR2 SVGIG (reference sequence). The CDR3, as DNA: TGTGCCTGCCCCAGAATAAAAAACAATGAGCAGTACTTC. Its protein product is CACPRIKNNEQYF.

Only a few counts were recorded for this clonotype. The J gene is TRBJ2-5, the V gene TRBV13; TRBD2 matches at 7 bases. J was trimmed by 11 bases and V by 5 bases; bases with no gene match: 17. Per the germline V gene, CDR1 is PRHDT and CDR2 is FYEKMQ (reference sequence). The CDR3 is made up of 15 amino acids. The CDR3, as DNA: TGTGCCAGCAGCCCCCGGGACTATCCTATCAATGAGCAGTACTTC. It is translated as CASSPRDYPINEQYF. Together with reference TRBV13 and TRBJ2-5, the CDR3 gives the full variable domain: AAGVIQSPRHLIKEKRETATLKCYPIPRHDTVYWYQQGPGQDPQFLISFYEKMQSDKGSIPDRFSAQQFSDYHSELNMSSLELGDSALYFCASSPRDYPINEQYFGPGTRLLVL.

This clonotype came up a few times. This chain links TRBV20-1 with TRBJ2-5; possible D gene TRBD2, 6 bases. This CDR3 comprises 15 residues. Trimming took 6 bases from V and 5 from J, leaving 22 bases between them. Germline CDR1 DFQATT, CDR2 SNEGSKA (reference sequence). CDR3 nucleotides: TGCAGTGCCTCGAGGGCGGAGGGCCCCTTGGAGACCCAGTACTTC. It translates to CSASRAEGPLETQYF.

The table lists this clonotype with a few counts. The gene calls are TRBV9 and TRBJ2-7; 8 positions match TRBD2. This CDR3 contains 16 residues. The germline CDR1 and CDR2 sequences are SGDLS and YYNGEE. Unmatched junction bases numbered 6, after V lost 0 bases and J lost 1 base. CDR3: CASSVAGGRTSYEQYF. The CDR3 coding sequence is TGTGCCAGCAGCGTAGCTGGCGGGAGGACATCCTACGAGCAGTACTTC.

The chain carries TRBV12-3 or TRBV12-4 and TRBJ1-6; 10 bases are shared with TRBD1. The V segment lost 6 bases and the J segment 6 bases; nucleotides outside the gene matches: 5. The length of the CDR3 is 15 residues. The CDR3, as DNA: TGTGCCAGCAGCTTGGGGGACAGGGGTAATTCACCCCTCCACTTT. Its translation is CASSLGDRGNSPLHF.

This sequence joins TRBV20-1 and TRBJ2-1; 13 bases are shared with TRBD2. After removal of 6 bases from V and 8 bases from J, the junction contained 7 bases not matched to a gene. From germline, CDR1 is DFQATT and CDR2 SNEGSKA (reference sequence). This CDR3 is built from 14 residues. In DNA, the CDR3 is TGCAGTGCACTAGCGGGAGGGTTAAATGATGAGCAGTTCTTC. Translation: CSALAGGLNDEQFF.

This chain links TRBV25-1 with TRBJ2-5; D is perhaps TRBD2 (6 bases). Germline CDR1 and CDR2: MGHDK and SYGVNS. V was trimmed by 5 bases and J by 5 bases, leaving 15 bases between them. The length of the CDR3 is 14 residues. The DNA for the CDR3 is TGTGCCAGCAGTCGTACGGGAGCGTGGGAGACCCAGTACTTC. As protein: CASSRTGAWETQYF.